The 26 T cell receptor beta chains in this list originate from one sample, sequenced in a study of blood T cell repertoires in COVID-19. Assay used: immunoSEQ multiplex PCR; TCRdb lists only in-frame clones, some missing. Among roughly 140,000 clones listed, approximately 86% were seen once. Source material: peripheral blood. These receptors came from an older man with acute or convalescent COVID-19.

The chain carries TRBV6-2 or TRBV6-3 and TRBJ2-7; TRBD2 agrees at 14 bases. The germline V gene encodes CDR1 MNHEY and CDR2 SVGEGT. This CDR3 has 16 residues. Germline trimming cut 0 bases from V and 7 bases from J; bases unmatched to any gene: 5. For the CDR3, the DNA is TGTGCCAGCAGTTACTCAGGACTAGCGGGAGGAAGGGAGCAGTACTTC. Encoded protein: CASSYSGLAGGREQYF.

The CDR3 here is CASSPSSDEQYF. CDR3 bases: TGTGCCAGCTCACCTTCTTCGGACGAGCAGTACTTC. The chain is built from TRBV18 and TRBJ2-7; no firm D call. The CDR3 loop spans 12 amino acids. The V gene lost 3 bases and the J gene lost 5 bases, with 8 bases spanning the gap. The germline CDR1 and CDR2 sequences are KGHSH and LQKENI. Full variable domain (rest looked up from reference TRBV18 and TRBJ2-7): NAGVMQNPRHLVRRRGQEARLRCSPMKGHSHVYWYRQLPEEGLKFMVYLQKENIIDESGMPKERFSAEFPKEGPSILRIQQVVRGDSAAYFCASSPSSDEQYFGPGTRLTVT.

The rearrangement links TRBV28 to TRBJ1-2, with D possibly being TRBD1 (6 bases). Per germline, CDR1 MDHEN and CDR2 SYDVKM. V lost 2 bases, J lost 9 bases, and 22 bases lay in between. The CDR3 extends over 16 amino acids. CDR3 nucleotide sequence: TGTGCCAGCAGTTTAGGGGGCCGACACATCTCGGTGAGCTACACCTTC. It encodes CASSLGGRHISVSYTF.

About this clone: A junction end diverges from the germline sequence, so it may reflect a read error. The rearrangement joins TRBV10-3 to TRBJ1-2, with D uncertain. This CDR3 is built from 12 residues. The V gene's germline CDR1 is ENHRY and CDR2 SYGVKD. The CDR3 loop is CAISVVGVGYIF. In DNA form, the CDR3 reads TGTGCCATCAGTGTGGTAGGAGTTGGCTACATCTTC.

This chain connects TRBV28 to TRBJ2-5; TRBD2 matches at 8 bases. This CDR3 is 13 amino acids long. With 3 bases clipped from V and 7 bases from J, the junction kept 4 bases outside the gene matches. Germline V lookup: CDR1 MDHEN, CDR2 SYDVKM. The CDR3 sequence: CASSFSGGGTQYF. CDR3 bases: TGTGCCAGCAGTTTCAGCGGGGGAGGGACCCAGTACTTC.

The chain has TRBV5-6 and TRBJ2-5; 11 bases match TRBD1. This CDR3 contains 13 residues. The ends lost 5 bases at V and 7 bases at J; junction bases unmatched: 4. Germline-derived CDR1 and CDR2 are SGHDT and YYEEEE. CDR3 protein: CASSWTGGVTQYF. The CDR3 DNA reads TGTGCCAGCAGTTGGACAGGGGGCGTGACCCAGTACTTC. The full variable domain, its missing parts supplied by reference TRBV5-6 and TRBJ2-5, is DAGVTQSPTHLIKTRGQQVTLRCSPKSGHDTVSWYQQALGQGPQFIFQYYEEEERQRGNFPDRFSGHQFPNYSSELNVNALLLGDSALYLCASSWTGGVTQYFGPGTRLLVL.

This clone came up many times. Within the sample, other DNA sequences also encode this same CDR3. This chain connects TRBV7-8 to TRBJ1-5, with a weak D call TRBD1 (5 bases). V was cut by 4 bases and J by 3 bases, with 10 bases left in between. The CDR3 totals 14 residues. The germline V gene encodes CDR1 SGHVS and CDR2 FQNEAQ. The CDR3 region has the DNA TGTGCCAGCAGCTCGCGACAGTACAATCAGCCCCAGCATTTT. Protein sequence: CASSSRQYNQPQHF.

This clone was seen a single time. The chain recombines TRBV6-6 with TRBJ2-3; 10 nucleotides align to TRBD2. V was clipped by 5 bases and J by 7 bases; unmatched bases: 9. The CDR3 is 15 residues long. The germline V gene has CDR1 MNHNY and CDR2 SVGAGI (reference sequence). The CDR3: CASSLQREGRNTQYF. The CDR3 region has the DNA TGTGCCAGCAGTCTTCAGCGGGAGGGCCGGAATACGCAGTATTTT.

The rearrangement links TRBV5-5 to TRBJ2-7; 9 positions match TRBD1. J lost 5 bases, V lost 4 bases, and 1 base had no gene match. There are 12 residues in the CDR3. Germline assignment: CDR1 SGHKS and CDR2 YYEKEE (reference sequence). CDR3 in DNA: TGTGCCAGCAGCAGGGACAGGGACGAGCAGTACTTC. Translating it yields CASSRDRDEQYF.

This clone was seen only a few times. This rearrangement joins TRBV29-1 to TRBJ2-7, with a possible D match to TRBD2 (6 bases). V lost 4 bases, J lost 0 bases, and 13 bases lay in between. CDR3 size: 14 residues. Germline-derived CDR1 and CDR2 are SQVTM and ANQGSEA. The CDR3 sequence: CSVAGIADSYEQYF. The CDR3 DNA sequence: TGCAGCGTTGCGGGGATAGCGGACTCCTACGAGCAGTACTTC.

This clone was found a few times. The V call is TRBV6-5, the J call TRBJ1-1, with 7 bases fitting TRBD1. Germline assignment: CDR1 MNHEY and CDR2 SVGAGI. This CDR3 has 13 amino acids. After removal of 5 bases from V and 5 bases from J, the junction contained 5 bases not matched to a gene. Here the CDR3 reads CASSPRQGTEAFF. The CDR3 nucleotides are TGTGCCAGCAGTCCCAGACAGGGAACTGAAGCTTTCTTT.

The rearrangement joins TRBV27 to TRBJ2-5; tentatively, D is TRBD1 (6 bases). The CDR3 runs 13 residues. Germline loops: CDR1 MNHEY, CDR2 SMNVEV (reference sequence). V shed 1 base and J shed 5 bases, with 8 bases lying between them. The CDR3 nucleotides read TGTGCCAGCAGTTTATACAGGGAGGAGACCCAGTACTTC. Its protein is CASSLYREETQYF.

The rearrangement joins TRBV10-3 to TRBJ1-2, with D possibly TRBD1 on 6 matching bases. The germline gives CDR1 ENHRY, CDR2 SYGVKD. Between the trimmed V and J ends, which lost 8 bases and 2 bases, there was a span of 12 bases. This CDR3 region has 13 residues. Here the CDR3 reads CAIGYRANYGYTF. DNA of the CDR3: TGTGCCATCGGTTACAGGGCCAACTATGGCTACACCTTC.

The V call is TRBV6-2 or TRBV6-3, the J call TRBJ1-1; no reliable D call. The germline CDR1 and CDR2 sequences are MNHEY and SVGEGT. The V end was cut by 2 bases, the J end by 0 bases, with 7 bases between. The CDR3 runs to 14 residues. This CDR3 reads CASSYDNLNTEAFF. As DNA, the CDR3 is TGTGCCAGCAGTTACGACAACCTGAACACTGAAGCTTTCTTT.

The chain links TRBV7-6 to TRBJ2-2, with 9 bases identical to TRBD1. After removal of 1 base from V and 3 bases from J, the junction contained 3 bases not matched to a gene. CDR3 length equals 16 residues. Germline CDR1 reads SGHVS; CDR2 reads FNYEAQ. The CDR3: CASSLGTGDHTGELFF. For the CDR3, the DNA is TGTGCCAGCAGCTTAGGGACAGGGGACCACACCGGGGAGCTGTTTTTT.

The chain recombines TRBV10-1 with TRBJ2-7; the D is unclear. The CDR3 covers 12 residues. Deletions cut 7 bases from V and 3 bases from J, with 10 bases between. Looked up from germline, CDR1 is WNHNN and CDR2 is SYGVQD (reference sequence). CDR3 in amino acids: CASIPRIYEQYF. For the CDR3, the DNA is TGCGCCAGCATCCCTAGGATCTACGAGCAGTACTTC.

This chain links TRBV5-5 with TRBJ2-2; TRBD2 aligns across 10 bases. CDR3 size: 17 residues. Germline assignment: CDR1 SGHKS and CDR2 YYEKEE (reference sequence). Trimming took 2 bases from V and 5 from J; bases not matched to a gene: 9. CDR3 nucleotide sequence: TGTGCCAGCAGCTTAGGGCTAGCGGGAGTAGGAACCGGGGAGCTGTTTTTT. Translating it yields CASSLGLAGVGTGELFF.

V usage is TRBV7-3 and J usage is TRBJ2-2; a weak D match, TRBD1 (5 bases). The CDR3 consists of 16 residues. The V and J ends lost 5 bases and 4 bases respectively, with 17 bases between them. The V gene's germline CDR1 is SGHTA and CDR2 FQGTGA. DNA of the CDR3: TGTGCCAGCAGCAAAGTGGGGCCTCCGAGCACCGGGGAGCTGTTTTTT. Translating it yields CASSKVGPPSTGELFF.

This sequence joins TRBV7-3 and TRBJ2-3; tentatively, D is TRBD2 (6 bases). The CDR3 is made up of 14 amino acids. Trimming pared 1 base from V and 5 bases from J, leaving 10 bases between. Germline assignment: CDR1 SGHTA and CDR2 FQGTGA. The CDR3 sequence is CASSLNGRQDTQYF. CDR3 bases: TGTGCCAGCAGCTTAAACGGGAGACAAGATACGCAGTATTTT.

V and J are TRBV5-4 and TRBJ2-1; TRBD2 is a possible D gene (5 bases). Germline CDR1 and CDR2: SGHNT and YYREEE (reference sequence). The CDR3 totals 15 residues. Trimming took off 2 bases at V and 2 bases at J, with 11 bases between the two ends. CDR3 protein: CASSLTGEPYNEQFF. The CDR3 bases are TGTGCCAGCAGCTTAACCGGGGAACCCTACAATGAGCAGTTCTTC.

This chain uses TRBV19 with TRBJ1-5; D may be TRBD1 (6 bases). With 6 bases removed from V and 0 bases from J, the gap between germline ends came to 15 bases. The CDR3 totals 16 residues. CDR1 LNHDA and CDR2 SQIVND come from the germline V gene (reference sequence). The CDR3 DNA is TGTGCCAGTAGGCTAAGTCTACAGGGTAGCAATCAGCCCCAGCATTTT. Residues: CASRLSLQGSNQPQHF.

The J gene is TRBJ2-1, the V gene TRBV5-1, with TRBD2 identical over 10 bases. From germline, CDR1 is SGHRS and CDR2 YFSETQ. There are 15 residues in the CDR3. J was trimmed by 5 bases and V by 4 bases; bases with no gene match: 6. The CDR3 DNA is TGCGCCAGCAGCGGATTAGCGGGAGGAGACAATGAGCAGTTCTTC. Translating it yields CASSGLAGGDNEQFF. Drawing the rest from reference TRBV5-1 and TRBJ2-1, the complete variable domain is KAGVTQTPRYLIKTRGQQVTLSCSPISGHRSVSWYQQTPGQGLQFLFEYFSETQRNKGNFPGRFSGRQFSNSRSEMNVSTLELGDSALYLCASSGLAGGDNEQFFGPGTRLTVL.

The chain links TRBV6-5 to TRBJ1-1; 9 bases are shared with TRBD1. The ends lost 7 bases at V and 11 bases at J; junction bases unmatched: 14. Germline V gives CDR1 MNHEY, CDR2 SVGAGI. The CDR3 totals 14 residues. CDR3 amino acids: CASTLDGGQGRAFF. CDR3 DNA: TGTGCCAGCACCCTTGACGGCGGACAGGGGAGGGCTTTCTTT.

The chain links TRBV2 to TRBJ1-5; 12 nucleotides line up with TRBD1. The CDR3 totals 15 residues. Losses at the gene ends were 7 bases for V and 4 bases for J; bases not matched to a gene: 5. The germline CDR1 and CDR2 sequences are SNHLY and FYNNEI. The CDR3 reads CASTPGQGANQPQHF. CDR3 nucleotide sequence: TGTGCCAGCACCCCGGGACAGGGGGCAAATCAGCCCCAGCATTTT.

The CDR3: CASSLIQDGYTF. In DNA, the CDR3 is TGTGCCAGCAGTTTAATACAGGATGGCTACACCTTC. V gene TRBV28 combines with J gene TRBJ1-2; D may be TRBD1 (5 bases). CDR1 and CDR2 (germline): MDHEN, SYDVKM. Between the trimmed V and J ends, which lost 2 bases and 6 bases, there was a span of 7 bases. The CDR3 is 12 residues long.

The chain employs TRBV7-8 and TRBJ2-5, with D tentatively TRBD1 (6 bases). The germline V gene has CDR1 SGHVS and CDR2 FQNEAQ. The CDR3 spans 14 residues. V was clipped by 4 bases and J by 5 bases, with 14 bases between them. The CDR3 loop is CASSYPMGAETQYF. CDR3 in DNA: TGTGCCAGCAGCTACCCCATGGGGGCGGAGACCCAGTACTTC.